The present TCR beta chain was sequenced within a study of shared clonotypes between healthy human individuals (dated by TCRdb to about 2020). At the level of the whole study: Three men and a couple of women, aged 18 to 49 years, made up the cohort. For each donor, CD4 naive and CD4 memory were each run on three plates, CD8 naive on two plates, and CD8 memory on one plate. To estimate repertoire size and how much clonotypes are shared between individuals, the study performed deep sequencing of blood TCR repertoires from a few healthy adults. Libraries were prepared and TCR repertoires were sequenced by different laboratories using diverse techniques, in order to increase sequencing depth and limit assay-specific biases. Per donor, leukapheresis produced somewhere between about 0.9 and 9 billion PBMCs.

Notes on this clone: There is no known antigen for this receptor. One base away there is no much larger clone; base qualities are not given.

In the germline V gene (reference sequence), CDR1 corresponds to SEHNR and CDR2 to FQNEAQ. The CDR3 starts with the cysteine, ends with the phenylalanine, and has 15 residues. Only CDR3 DNA is held: 45 bases, read in frame from base 1. The V and J ends are trimmed by 1 base and 0 bases, leaving 6 bases between them. The donors were healthy, HIV-negative adults who had no recently reported acute infections or vaccinations. Only Caucasian adults living in Nashville, Tennessee, USA were represented among the donors. Magnetic negative selection was used to enrich CD4+ T cells, after which naive cells were positively selected on CD45RA and the negative fraction became the memory subset. Blood was collected by leukapheresis, and PBMCs were isolated by Ficoll-Histopaque density gradient centrifugation and then cryopreserved in liquid nitrogen vapor phase. Purity and quantity of every magnetically sorted T cell population were checked by analytical flow cytometry. From each sorted fraction, genomic DNA was isolated and quantified by UV absorbance on a Nanodrop 2000c.

TCR CDR3 regions were amplified from genomic DNA by multiplex PCR using the deep immunoSEQ assay. For each cell subset, the extracted genomic DNA was distributed evenly across all wells of several immunoSEQ 96-well plates, and each plate served as one replicate. For sorted subsets, each replicate PCR was loaded with about 0.2 ug genomic DNA, equivalent to approximately 27,000 T cell genomes. Purified libraries were quantified with a Qubit 3.0 fluorometer, sized on a Bioanalyzer 2100, and re-quantified with the KAPA Library Quantification kit. A separate single-read 150-cycle Illumina NextSeq 550 flow cell was used to sequence each immunoSEQ 96-well plate. Turning to the authors' computational methods: Because only junctional sequences without quality scores were contained in the immunoSEQ output, filtering matching that applied to full-length reads could not be performed. Sequences were annotated with PyIR, a Python wrapper for IgBLAST v1.9, and V/J genes and CDR3 were assigned using IMGT germline references. Reads were removed for weak V/J assignments (E-value above 1e-6), missing CDR3, stop codons, out-of-frame junctions, or ambiguous translated residues. V3J clonotypes were defined as sequences sharing the same inferred V gene, J gene, and CDR3 amino acid sequence. Percentage overlap between repertoires was calculated by dividing the number of shared unique clonotypes by the size of the smaller repertoire. Three approaches were used to assess repertoire richness: RTK rarefaction, the Chao1 estimator, and Recon v2.1 estimates of unobserved clonotypes. For all TCRbeta clonotypes obtained by the gDNA method from a handful of donors, generation probabilities were computed with OLGA. TCRdb retrieved this table from immuneACCESS and kept in-frame rearrangements only. Not all clones are present; in checked studies, unresolved V genes account for under half, and no reason is known for the remainder. The V and J calls and clone size come from that table; D and trimming were worked out from the DNA. The sample profile shows under 1,900,000 clones; 97% to 99% of them were found once. The ten largest clonotypes hold approximately 0.4% of the sample.

What the work shows at the level of the full study, not this receptor alone: Only blood was sampled, and tissue TCR repertoires likely differ from those in blood. Across a few donors, about 5.2% of naive CD4, roughly 3.5% of naive CD8, under 2.5% of memory CD4, and 0.4% to 0.45% of memory CD8 clonotypes were shared. Pairwise subsampling led to the expectation that sequencing depth would affect the degree of clonotype sharing among donors. Naive subsets generally had larger estimated clonotype richness than memory subsets. Rarefaction of sorted-subset datasets indicated incomplete sequencing despite the large sequencing depth. Because the study included only a small number of donors, the genetic and exposure-history diversity represented was limited. Higher generation probabilities were observed for clonotypes shared by all four sorted-subset donors than for non-shared clonotypes.

This TCR came from a man aged 25 to 45 in good health. The V and J genes are TRBV7-9 and TRBJ1-4; the D segment could be TRBD1, given 6 matching bases. The sequencing input was naive CD4+ T cells sorted from blood. Interpreted using the paper, the cell subset or site label stands for: CD45RA+ positively selected. The CDR3 reads CASSLGTATNEKLFF. The bases read TGTGCCAGCAGCTTAGGGACAGCAACTAATGAAAAACTGTTTTTT.